This TCR beta chain came from a study of blood T cell repertoires in COVID-19. Study information: PBMCs, B-cell-depleted T cells, or T cells were the source of the cDNA or gDNA that made up the material.

This table comes from immunoSEQ multiplex PCR, and its TCRdb copy is limited to in-frame clones, with some not included. This sample has almost 400,000 clones, with over 75% found just once. The germline V gene encodes CDR1 LNHDA and CDR2 SQIVND (reference sequence). The CDR3 runs 15 residues. V was pared by 5 bases and J by 5 bases, with 9 bases of the junction left unmatched. The participants were between roughly 18 and 100 years old and came from about two dozen US areas. Participant-reported clinical history was the basis for cohort assignment. The chain uses TRBV19 and TRBJ2-7; TRBD1 agrees at 10 bases. Source material: PBMCs or T cells enriched from blood (not recorded which). This TCR was sampled from a woman in her 30s with acute COVID-19. As DNA, the CDR3 is TGTGCCAGTAGTTCCCGACAGGGGGCGCAGAACGAGCAGTACTTC. It codes for CASSSRQGAQNEQYF.